The 20 T cell receptor beta chains below were found in one sample sequenced in a study of blood T cell repertoires in COVID-19. Sequencing used immunoSEQ multiplex PCR; TCRdb keeps in-frame clones, though not all of them. The repertoire holds around 80,000 clones, with approximately 82% as singletons. The material sequenced was peripheral blood. The receptors here all came from a human donor in a cohort sampled during active COVID-19.

This sequence joins TRBV19 and TRBJ2-3, with D possibly TRBD2 on 6 matching bases. V lost 3 bases to trimming and J lost 5 bases, with 12 bases between them. The germline V gene has CDR1 LNHDA and CDR2 SQIVND (reference sequence). CDR3 length: 14 residues. The CDR3 DNA sequence: TGTGCCAGTAGTATCCCAGGGAGGAGAGATACGCAGTATTTT. Encoded protein: CASSIPGRRDTQYF.

This chain joins TRBV3-1 (or the pseudogene TRBV3-2) and TRBJ2-7; a weak D match, TRBD2 (6 bases). CDR3 length: 14 residues. Trimming cost V 2 bases and J 3 bases, with 11 bases left between them. Germline assignment: CDR1 LGHDT and CDR2 YNNKEL (reference sequence). CDR3 residues: CASSQRGGDYEQYF. The CDR3 DNA reads as TGTGCCAGCAGCCAACGGGGAGGAGACTACGAGCAGTACTTC.

The genes are TRBV7-3 and TRBJ2-2; D remains unclear. This CDR3 has 14 amino acids. Per germline, CDR1 SGHTA and CDR2 FQGTGA. V was pared by 3 bases and J by 0 bases, with 5 bases between. This CDR3 is CASSFYSNTGELFF. The CDR3 coding sequence is TGTGCCAGCAGCTTCTACTCGAACACCGGGGAGCTGTTTTTT.

CDR3 coding DNA: TGCGCCAGCAGCTTGGAGGGTAGCGGGGGGCCAGAGACCCAGTACTTC. This sequence encodes CASSLEGSGGPETQYF. This sequence joins TRBV5-1 and TRBJ2-5, with TRBD2 identical over 10 bases. With V trimmed by 0 bases and J by 4 bases, 6 bases remained unmatched. The germline CDR1 and CDR2 sequences are SGHRS and YFSETQ. The CDR3 sequence is 16 residues long. The full variable domain, with the rest looked up from reference TRBV5-1 and TRBJ2-5, is KAGVTQTPRYLIKTRGQQVTLSCSPISGHRSVSWYQQTPGQGLQFLFEYFSETQRNKGNFPGRFSGRQFSNSRSEMNVSTLELGDSALYLCASSLEGSGGPETQYFGPGTRLLVL.

The chain couples TRBV3-1 (or the pseudogene TRBV3-2) to TRBJ2-3; 9 bases agree with TRBD2. CDR1 and CDR2 (germline): LGHDT, YNNKEL (reference sequence). V was pared by 1 base and J by 5 bases, with 10 bases of the junction left unmatched. This CDR3 has 17 amino acids. The CDR3 DNA follows: TGTGCCAGCAGCCAAGGGTATTTAGCGGGGGCGATAGATACGCAGTATTTT. As protein: CASSQGYLAGAIDTQYF.

The chain has TRBV6-5 and TRBJ2-7; the D gene is possibly TRBD1 (6 bases). This CDR3 is built from 15 residues. Germline-derived CDR1 and CDR2 are MNHEY and SVGAGI. With 6 bases removed from V and 4 bases from J, the gap between germline ends came to 19 bases. The DNA of the CDR3 is TGTGCCAGCAGAATAGCGTCAGGGGCGGCTTACGAGCAGTACTTC. This gives the protein CASRIASGAAYEQYF.

The chain is built from TRBV5-4 and TRBJ2-5, with 9 bases that match TRBD1. The length of the CDR3 is 13 residues. In germline, CDR1 is SGHNT, CDR2 YYREEE (reference sequence). With 4 bases clipped from V and 5 bases from J, the junction kept 3 bases outside the gene matches. This CDR3 is CASSGTGPETQYF. Here the CDR3 DNA reads TGTGCCAGCAGCGGGACAGGGCCCGAGACCCAGTACTTC.

The chain couples TRBV19 to TRBJ1-2; the match to TRBD1 covers 7 bases. This CDR3 is built from 15 residues. Unmatched junction bases numbered 9, after V lost 0 bases and J lost 8 bases. Germline assignment: CDR1 LNHDA and CDR2 SQIVND (reference sequence). The CDR3 reads CASSIDLGRGSGYTF. The DNA of the CDR3 is TGTGCCAGTAGTATAGATCTCGGCAGGGGGAGCGGCTACACCTTC.

The chain employs TRBV30 and TRBJ1-1; 9 bases are a match to TRBD1. Germline V gene data show CDR1 as GTSNPN and CDR2 as SVGIG (reference sequence). Trimming took 2 bases from V and 11 from J; bases not matched to a gene: 6. The CDR3 consists of 12 residues. Here the CDR3 reads CAWSLPGTGAFF. The CDR3 DNA follows: TGTGCCTGGAGTCTGCCCGGGACAGGGGCTTTCTTT.

The chain employs TRBV12-5 and TRBJ2-7; 10 nucleotides match TRBD1. Trimming at V came to 5 bases and at J to 6 bases, leaving 4 bases not matched to a gene. This CDR3 has 13 residues. Per germline, CDR1 LGHNT and CDR2 FRNRAP. The CDR3: CASGLGTGVEQYF. The CDR3 coding sequence is TGTGCTAGTGGTCTCGGGACAGGGGTCGAGCAGTACTTC.

Worth noting for this clone: Its ends do not fully match the called genes, so a read error is possible. The chain combines TRBV6-2 or TRBV6-3 with TRBJ2-7; 9 positions agree with TRBD2. This CDR3 is built from 15 residues. CDR1 is MNHEY and CDR2 is SVGEGT in the germline V gene. In DNA form, the CDR3 reads TGTGCCAGCAGTTACTCGATTGCTAGCGGGAACCCCTTGGACTTC. Encoded protein: CASSYSIASGNPLDF.

This clone came up a few times. J is TRBJ2-1 and V is TRBV5-4, with TRBD1 as a possible D gene (6 bases). Germline CDR1 SGHNT, CDR2 YYREEE (reference sequence). The CDR3 is made up of 15 amino acids. Trimming shortened V by 4 bases and J by 0 bases, and 11 bases separated the two germline ends. CDR3 DNA: TGTGCCAGCAGCCACAGGGATAGCTCCTACAATGAGCAGTTCTTC. It yields the protein CASSHRDSSYNEQFF.

The J gene is TRBJ2-7, the V gene TRBV27, with 10 bases lining up with TRBD1. Trimming took 7 bases from V and 1 from J; bases not matched to a gene: 7. CDR1 is MNHEY, CDR2 SMNVEV, per germline (reference sequence). The CDR3 extends over 15 amino acids. The CDR3 loop is CASNPTGGASYEQYF. DNA of the CDR3: TGTGCCAGCAACCCGACAGGGGGCGCTTCCTACGAGCAGTACTTC.

The rearrangement links TRBV11-2 to TRBJ2-7; 7 bases map to TRBD1. V lost 8 bases, J lost 7 bases, and 17 bases stayed unmatched. The length of the CDR3 is 15 residues. The germline V gene encodes CDR1 SGHAT and CDR2 FQNNGV. CDR3 DNA: TGTGCCAGCCGCCCTCTAAGACAGGGACCCTGGGAGCAGTACTTC. Amino acid sequence: CASRPLRQGPWEQYF.

This clone has just one count. The J gene is TRBJ1-6, the V gene TRBV28, with 8 bases matching TRBD1. The CDR3 consists of 14 residues. CDR1 and CDR2 from the germline V gene are MDHEN and SYDVKM. J lost 6 bases, V lost 4 bases, and 2 bases had no gene match. The CDR3 DNA reads TGTGCCAGCAGTTCGACAGGGGTTAATTCACCCCTCCACTTT. It codes for CASSSTGVNSPLHF.

The chain is built from TRBV20-1 and TRBJ2-1; 9 positions agree with TRBD1. The junction had 14 bases not matched to a gene; V was cut back by 3 bases and J by 8 bases. The CDR3 extends over 16 amino acids. In germline, CDR1 is DFQATT, CDR2 SNEGSKA (reference sequence). The CDR3: CSASWLGQGNVYEQFF. As DNA, the CDR3 is TGCAGTGCTAGTTGGTTGGGACAGGGAAACGTCTATGAGCAGTTCTTC.

This chain joins TRBV18 and TRBJ1-6, with 8 bases fitting TRBD1. Germline CDR1 KGHSH, CDR2 LQKENI. V trimming: 3 bases; J trimming: 7 bases; junction bases outside the gene matches: 5. This CDR3 region has 15 residues. In DNA, the CDR3 is TGTGCCAGCTCACCGTCCCGGGACAGGAATTCACCCCTCCACTTT. This codes for CASSPSRDRNSPLHF. Combining the CDR3 with reference TRBV18 and TRBJ1-6 gives the whole variable domain NAGVMQNPRHLVRRRGQEARLRCSPMKGHSHVYWYRQLPEEGLKFMVYLQKENIIDESGMPKERFSAEFPKEGPSILRIQQVVRGDSAAYFCASSPSRDRNSPLHFGNGTRLTVT.

The genes are TRBV7-3 and TRBJ1-2; the match to TRBD1 covers 8 bases. V lost 2 bases and J lost 6; bases outside the gene matches: 2. The CDR3 has 13 amino acids. CDR1 and CDR2 (germline): SGHTA, FQGTGA. CDR3 region: CASSLQGAHGYTF. For the CDR3, the DNA is TGTGCCAGCAGCTTACAGGGGGCCCATGGCTACACCTTC.

This chain links TRBV7-6 with TRBJ2-3, with 9 bases fitting TRBD2. The CDR3 is 17 amino acids. The junction had 6 bases not matched to a gene; V was cut back by 1 base and J by 1 base. Germline values: CDR1 SGHVS, CDR2 FNYEAQ. The CDR3 loop is CASSLGRTSDGTDTQYF. The CDR3 region has the DNA TGTGCCAGCAGCTTAGGAAGGACTAGCGATGGCACAGATACGCAGTATTTT.

This clone came up a few times. The rearrangement links TRBV27 to TRBJ1-6; 7 bases align to TRBD1. Germline assignment: CDR1 MNHEY and CDR2 SMNVEV (reference sequence). The CDR3 length is 14 residues. V dropped 6 bases and J dropped 7; count of bases not matched to a gene: 6. The CDR3 nucleotides are TGTGCCAGCAGGCCCGGGACAGAGAATTCACCCCTCCACTTT. Translated: CASRPGTENSPLHF.